The 24 T cell receptor beta chains below come from one sample, sequenced in a study of spatial heterogeneity in lung cancer. TCRdb re-derived calls from the 5' RACE reads in MiXCR, one entry per CDR3 protein. The sample contains tens of thousands of distinct CDR3 sequences, roughly 12% of which appear only once. Time point defined: sample taken at primary tumor resection. The specimen comprised PBMCs, sampled at surgery. Receptors originate from a male donor with early-stage non-small cell lung cancer.

The chain recombines TRBV29-1 with TRBJ1-1, with D possibly matching TRBD1 (6 bases). The ends were cut back, 1 base at V and 5 bases at J, with 14 bases in the middle. The CDR3 is made up of 14 amino acids. CDR1 is SQVTM, CDR2 ANQGSEA, per germline. CDR3 in amino acids: CSVEAPGAGTEAFF. In DNA form, the CDR3 reads TGCAGCGTTGAAGCTCCGGGGGCCGGAACTGAAGCTTTCTTT.

At least ten counts were recorded for this clonotype. This chain connects TRBV3-1 to TRBJ2-7; TRBD2 aligns across 9 bases. Germline values: CDR1 LGHDT, CDR2 YNNKEL (reference sequence). The CDR3 is made up of 15 amino acids. J gave up 3 bases and V 1 base, and 4 bases lay outside the gene matches. CDR3 residues: CASSQGLAAGYEQYF. Here the CDR3 DNA reads TGTGCCAGCAGCCAAGGACTAGCGGCTGGCTACGAGCAGTACTTC.

This clonotype was detected only a few times. The chain employs TRBV27 and TRBJ2-7; 9 nucleotides line up with TRBD1. With V trimmed by 3 bases and J by 1 base, 1 base remained unmatched. The germline gives CDR1 MNHEY, CDR2 SMNVEV (reference sequence). The length of the CDR3 is 14 residues. CDR3 protein: CASSLGTGSYEQYF. In DNA, the CDR3 is TGTGCCAGCAGTTTGGGGACAGGGTCCTACGAGCAGTACTTC.

The genes are TRBV5-4 and TRBJ2-2; D call uncertain. The ends were cut back, 10 bases at V and 3 bases at J, with 19 bases in the middle. The CDR3 loop spans 15 amino acids. The germline gives CDR1 SGHNT, CDR2 YYREEE (reference sequence). CDR3 loop: CAQQEGTSDTGELFF. CDR3 DNA: TGTGCCCAGCAAGAAGGAACCTCCGACACCGGGGAGCTGTTTTTT.

The table lists this clonotype with many counts. V is TRBV7-3 and J is TRBJ2-3; D call uncertain. The V end lost 0 bases, the J end lost 3 bases, and 7 bases lay between the germline ends. Per germline, CDR1 SGHTA and CDR2 FQGTGA. The CDR3 loop spans 14 amino acids. CDR3 nucleotide sequence: TGTGCCAGCAGCTTAACTTCCGGTACAGATACGCAGTATTTT. This sequence encodes CASSLTSGTDTQYF.

This clonotype showed up just a few times. The CDR3 loop is CASSRGDPSSYEQYF. In nucleotides, the CDR3 is TGTGCCAGCAGCCGGGGGGATCCTAGCTCCTACGAGCAGTACTTC. The chain carries TRBV9 and TRBJ2-7; 7 bases are a match to TRBD2. This CDR3 comprises 15 residues. With V trimmed by 4 bases and J by 0 bases, 7 bases remained unmatched. Germline lookup yields CDR1 SGDLS and CDR2 YYNGEE.

The rearrangement links TRBV20-1 to TRBJ1-6, with D possibly being TRBD1 (6 bases). The germline CDR1 and CDR2 sequences are DFQATT and SNEGSKA (reference sequence). CDR3 size: 15 residues. V was cut by 3 bases and J by 8 bases, with 17 bases left in between. The CDR3 is CSASRGPLRDSPLHF. The CDR3, as DNA: TGCAGTGCTAGCCGGGGGCCTCTGAGGGATTCACCCCTCCACTTT.

This chain links TRBV29-1 with TRBJ2-2; a weak D match, TRBD1 (6 bases). This CDR3 is 15 amino acids long. V lost 4 bases to trimming and J lost 0 bases, with 12 bases between them. The germline V gene has CDR1 SQVTM and CDR2 ANQGSEA. The CDR3 DNA sequence: TGCAGCGTTGGAGGTGGGGGCGCGAACACCGGGGAGCTGTTTTTT. This translates into CSVGGGGANTGELFF.

This clonotype showed up just a few times. This chain links TRBV30 with TRBJ2-2; 9 bases line up with TRBD2. V shed 4 bases and J 5 bases; nucleotides not matched to a gene: 14. This CDR3 has 17 residues. Germline lookup yields CDR1 GTSNPN and CDR2 SVGIG (reference sequence). The CDR3 coding sequence is TGTGCCTGGAAGAAGGGTAGCGGGAGCCGTCGAACCGGGGAGCTGTTTTTT. Residues: CAWKKGSGSRRTGELFF.

The chain has TRBV6-2 or TRBV6-3 and TRBJ2-5, with TRBD2 matching over 7 bases. The junction had 4 bases not matched to a gene; V was cut back by 2 bases and J by 1 base. Germline V gene lookup returns CDR1 MNHEY and CDR2 SVGEGT. The length of the CDR3 is 15 residues. CDR3 sequence (DNA): TGTGCCAGCAGTTACCCGGGGGGACTCCAAGAGACCCAGTACTTC. This encodes CASSYPGGLQETQYF.

This chain connects TRBV5-5 to TRBJ2-3, with 8 positions matching TRBD1. Germline V lookup: CDR1 SGHKS, CDR2 YYEKEE (reference sequence). This CDR3 has 16 amino acids. Trimming cost V 1 base and J 3 bases; bases outside gene matches: 7. For the CDR3, the DNA is TGTGCCAGCAGCTTGAGGGCAGGGGGCTTGACAGATACGCAGTATTTT. Encoded protein: CASSLRAGGLTDTQYF.

This chain joins TRBV28 and TRBJ2-5, with 12 bases that match TRBD2. The junction had 14 bases not matched to a gene; V was cut back by 8 bases and J by 7 bases. The CDR3 spans 16 residues. The V gene's germline CDR1 is MDHEN and CDR2 SYDVKM. CDR3 coding DNA: TGTGCCAGCTCTACAACTAGCGGGGGGTCCCCCGGGACCCAGTACTTC. Protein sequence: CASSTTSGGSPGTQYF.

The V call is TRBV7-9, the J call TRBJ1-4; 8 nucleotides align to TRBD1. Germline V gene data show CDR1 as SEHNR and CDR2 as FQNEAQ (reference sequence). The junction had 7 bases not matched to a gene; V was cut back by 5 bases and J by 8 bases. The CDR3 length is 14 residues. The CDR3 region is CASSQTGAGEKLFF. CDR3 coding DNA: TGTGCCAGCAGCCAGACAGGGGCGGGAGAAAAACTGTTTTTT.

The CDR3 here is CAISDQADSPLHF. CDR3 DNA sequence: TGTGCCATCAGTGACCAGGCCGATTCACCCCTCCACTTT. The V and J genes are TRBV10-3 and TRBJ1-6; D uncertain. The V gene's germline CDR1 is ENHRY and CDR2 SYGVKD. The V end lost 3 bases, the J end lost 8 bases, and 8 bases lay between the germline ends. The CDR3 contains 13 residues.

This clonotype was seen repeatedly, ten times or more. The V gene is TRBV12-3 or TRBV12-4, the J gene TRBJ2-1, with D hard to call. Deletions cut 1 base from V and 6 bases from J, with 10 bases between. The CDR3 runs 14 residues. CDR3 nucleotide sequence: TGTGCCAGCAGTTTAGACGGACGGAGCAATGAGCAGTTCTTC. This encodes CASSLDGRSNEQFF.

V gene TRBV6-5 combines with J gene TRBJ2-2, with a possible D match to TRBD1 (6 bases). The germline V gene encodes CDR1 MNHEY and CDR2 SVGAGI. Trimming stripped 0 bases from V and 0 bases from J, with 8 bases between. This CDR3 is built from 16 residues. The CDR3: CASSYSDRSNTGELFF. The DNA for the CDR3 is TGTGCCAGCAGTTACTCCGACAGGTCGAACACCGGGGAGCTGTTTTTT.

This clonotype has a count of ten or more. The chain has TRBV5-1 and TRBJ2-1; D is unresolved. The V gene lost 4 bases and the J gene lost 7 bases, with 18 bases spanning the gap. CDR1 is SGHRS, CDR2 YFSETQ, per germline. This CDR3 has 15 residues. CDR3 in DNA: TGCGCCAGCAGCGGTGACAACCCTATTTGGAATGAGCAGTTCTTC. Protein: CASSGDNPIWNEQFF.

The chain employs TRBV6-2 or TRBV6-3 and TRBJ2-7, with D perhaps TRBD1 (6 bases). There are 14 residues in the CDR3. V was clipped by 1 base and J by 2 bases, with 9 bases between them. CDR1 and CDR2 (germline): MNHEY, SVGEGT. CDR3 protein: CASSYWGQAYEQYF. The CDR3 DNA sequence: TGTGCCAGCAGTTACTGGGGACAAGCCTACGAGCAGTACTTC.

This clonotype was seen at least ten times. V usage is TRBV27 and J usage is TRBJ1-5; perhaps TRBD1 as D (5 bases). The CDR3 loop spans 13 amino acids. Trimming shortened V by 3 bases and J by 5 bases, and 8 bases separated the two germline ends. Germline loops: CDR1 MNHEY, CDR2 SMNVEV (reference sequence). The CDR3 DNA sequence: TGTGCCAGCAGTTTTACGGGGGATCAGCCCCAGCATTTT. Translating it yields CASSFTGDQPQHF.

CDR3 loop: CASSLGTSGAWETQYF. CDR3 bases: TGTGCCAGCAGCCTGGGGACTAGCGGGGCTTGGGAGACCCAGTACTTC. J is TRBJ2-5 and V is TRBV11-2, with 13 positions matching TRBD2. The CDR3 is 16 residues long. Trimming removed 5 bases from V and 5 bases from J; junction bases left unmatched: 8. The V gene's germline CDR1 is SGHAT and CDR2 FQNNGV.

This chain connects TRBV9 to TRBJ2-3; no definite D call. Germline CDR1 SGDLS, CDR2 YYNGEE. V lost 0 bases and J 4 bases, leaving 9 bases between the germline ends. CDR3 size: 14 residues. CDR3 amino acids: CASSVDSRADTQYF. The CDR3 region has the DNA TGTGCCAGCAGCGTAGACAGTAGGGCAGATACGCAGTATTTT.

This clonotype showed up just a few times. V gene TRBV24-1 combines with J gene TRBJ2-1; D is ambiguous. The germline gives CDR1 KGHDR, CDR2 SFDVKD. Trimming removed 3 bases from V and 3 bases from J, with 11 bases in between. This CDR3 region has 15 residues. CDR3 DNA: TGTGCCACCAGTGATGCCTTAGACTTCTACAATGAGCAGTTCTTC. Translation: CATSDALDFYNEQFF.

As DNA, the CDR3 is TGTGCCAGCAGGCCGGGACGGCCCAATTCACCCCTCCACTTT. Its translation is CASRPGRPNSPLHF. The V gene is TRBV7-2, the J gene TRBJ1-6; perhaps TRBD1 as D (5 bases). The length of the CDR3 is 14 residues. Deletions cut 6 bases from V and 7 bases from J, with 13 bases between. CDR1 is SGHTA and CDR2 is FQGNSA in the germline V gene.

This sequence joins TRBV7-2 and TRBJ1-1; a possible D gene is TRBD1 (5 bases). The CDR3 length is 14 residues. Germline CDR1 and CDR2: SGHTA and FQGNSA. Trimming removed 5 bases from V and 4 bases from J, with 14 bases in between. This CDR3 reads CASSTRADGTEAFF. In nucleotides, the CDR3 is TGTGCCAGCAGCACCAGGGCCGACGGCACTGAAGCTTTCTTT.